These 9 T cell receptor beta chains were sequenced from one sample in a study of blood T cell repertoires in COVID-19. The table came from immunoSEQ multiplex PCR; TCRdb's copy has only in-frame clones and leaves some out. In the table there are roughly 190,000 clones, approximately 79% of which are singletons. Sequenced sample: peripheral blood. The receptors were gathered from a woman in her 50s with acute or convalescent COVID-19.

This chain uses TRBV29-1 with TRBJ2-7; 8 bases align to TRBD1. The CDR3 has 13 residues. From germline, CDR1 is SQVTM and CDR2 ANQGSEA. V lost 6 bases to trimming and J lost 2 bases; unmatched junction nucleotides: 6. The CDR3: CSVKTGVTYEQYF. The CDR3 DNA reads TGCAGCGTGAAGACAGGGGTGACCTACGAGCAGTACTTC.

V is TRBV21-1 and J is TRBJ1-2; TRBD1 was called by the table and not checked on the DNA. TRBV21-1 represents a pseudogene. The CDR3 runs 15 residues. DNA of the CDR3: TGTGCCAGCAGATGCACACAGGGGGTGAACTATGGCTACACCTTC. It is translated as CASRCTQGVNYGYTF.

The CDR3 coding sequence is TGTGCCACCAGTGACCCCGGGACAGGGGGCCCAGATACGCAGTATTTT. Protein sequence: CATSDPGTGGPDTQYF. V and J are TRBV24-1 and TRBJ2-3; 12 bases line up with TRBD1. In germline, CDR1 is KGHDR, CDR2 SFDVKD. The V gene end was trimmed by 4 bases and the J gene end by 4 bases; junction bases not matched to a gene: 5. The CDR3 sequence is 16 residues long.

This chain links TRBV4-1 with TRBJ1-2; TRBD1 aligns across 7 bases. CDR3 length: 14 amino acids. V lost 1 base, J lost 4 bases, and 3 bases stayed unmatched. CDR1 MGHRA and CDR2 YSYEKL come from the germline V gene. Here the CDR3 reads CASSQARDSYGYTF. In DNA form, the CDR3 reads TGCGCCAGCAGCCAAGCCCGGGACAGCTATGGCTACACCTTC.

In its sample, this clone was seen a few times. Other DNA sequences of this sample code for an identical CDR3. The CDR3, as DNA: TGCAGCGTTGTAAGAGGGGGCGGGTACGAGCAGTACTTC. Translating it yields CSVVRGGGYEQYF. V and J are TRBV29-1 and TRBJ2-7, with 7 bases that match TRBD1. Trimming took 4 bases from V and 4 from J; bases not matched to a gene: 7. This CDR3 comprises 13 residues. Germline V lookup: CDR1 SQVTM, CDR2 ANQGSEA.

This clone was counted a few times. This chain links TRBV24-1 with TRBJ2-2, with D perhaps TRBD2 (7 bases). Germline loops: CDR1 KGHDR, CDR2 SFDVKD. Trimming took off 10 bases at V and 1 base at J, with 18 bases between the two ends. The CDR3 is 16 amino acids. CDR3 sequence: CATAGRGNRNTGELFF. CDR3 bases: TGTGCCACTGCTGGGAGGGGGAACCGGAACACCGGGGAGCTGTTTTTT.

This clone has more than one count but fewer than ten. The chain employs TRBV7-9 and TRBJ2-7; 10 bases fit TRBD1. From germline, CDR1 is SEHNR and CDR2 FQNEAQ (reference sequence). Unmatched junction bases numbered 14, after V lost 6 bases and J lost 6 bases. The CDR3 has 16 amino acids. The CDR3 DNA is TGTGCCAGCAGTGGACTCCCGGGACAGGGGAGTAGCGAGCAGTACTTC. It yields the protein CASSGLPGQGSSEQYF.

CDR3 in amino acids: CASSSTEYEQYF. The CDR3 DNA is TGTGCCAGCAGCTCAACCGAGTACGAGCAGTACTTC. The genes are TRBV9 and TRBJ2-7; unclear D gene. CDR3 size: 12 residues. Germline V gene sequence: CDR1 SGDLS, CDR2 YYNGEE. V was pared by 4 bases and J by 4 bases, with 9 bases between.

The V gene is TRBV11-2, the J gene TRBJ2-7; 7 bases are shared with TRBD1. Germline CDR1 SGHAT, CDR2 FQNNGV. Germline trimming cut 5 bases from V and 3 bases from J; bases unmatched to any gene: 7. The CDR3 length is 14 residues. The CDR3 spells CASSQDRVDYEQYF. CDR3 in DNA: TGTGCCAGCAGCCAAGACAGGGTGGACTACGAGCAGTACTTC. Full variable domain (remainder filled in from reference TRBV11-2 and TRBJ2-7): EAGVAQSPRYKIIEKRQSVAFWCNPISGHATLYWYQQILGQGPKLLIQFQNNGVVDDSQLPKDRFSAERLKGVDSTLKIQPAKLEDSAVYLCASSQDRVDYEQYFGPGTRLTVT.